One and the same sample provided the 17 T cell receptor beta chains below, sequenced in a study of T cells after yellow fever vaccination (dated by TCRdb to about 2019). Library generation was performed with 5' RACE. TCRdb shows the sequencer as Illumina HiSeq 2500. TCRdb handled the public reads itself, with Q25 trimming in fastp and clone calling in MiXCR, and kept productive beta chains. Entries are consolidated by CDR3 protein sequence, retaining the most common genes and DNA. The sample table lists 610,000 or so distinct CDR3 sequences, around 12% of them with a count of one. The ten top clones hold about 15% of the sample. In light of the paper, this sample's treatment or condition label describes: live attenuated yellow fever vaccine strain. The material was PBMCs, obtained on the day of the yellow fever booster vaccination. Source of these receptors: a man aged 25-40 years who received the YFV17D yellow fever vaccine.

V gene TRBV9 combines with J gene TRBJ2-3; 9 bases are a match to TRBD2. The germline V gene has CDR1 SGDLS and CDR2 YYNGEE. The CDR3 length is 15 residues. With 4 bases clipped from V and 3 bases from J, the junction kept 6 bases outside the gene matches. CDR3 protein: CASSSAGGITDTQYF. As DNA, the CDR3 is TGTGCCAGCAGCTCTGCGGGGGGGATTACAGATACGCAGTATTTT.

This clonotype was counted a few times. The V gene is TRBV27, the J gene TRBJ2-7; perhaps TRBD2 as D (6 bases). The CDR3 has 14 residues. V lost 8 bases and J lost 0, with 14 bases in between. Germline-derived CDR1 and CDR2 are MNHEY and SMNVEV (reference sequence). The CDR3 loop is CASALGRDSYEQYF. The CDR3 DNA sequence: TGTGCCAGCGCCCTGGGGCGGGACTCCTACGAGCAGTACTTC.

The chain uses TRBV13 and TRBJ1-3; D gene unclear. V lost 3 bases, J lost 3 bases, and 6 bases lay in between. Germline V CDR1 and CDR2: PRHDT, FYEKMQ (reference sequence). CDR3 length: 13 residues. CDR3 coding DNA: TGTGCCAGCAGCTTGAACGTTGGAAACACCATATATTTT. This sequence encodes CASSLNVGNTIYF.

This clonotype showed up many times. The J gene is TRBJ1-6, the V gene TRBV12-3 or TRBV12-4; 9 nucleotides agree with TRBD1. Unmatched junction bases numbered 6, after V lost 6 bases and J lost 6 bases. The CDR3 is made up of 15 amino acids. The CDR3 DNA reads TGTGCCAGCAGCCAAGGGACAGGGAGTAATTCACCCCTCCACTTT. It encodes CASSQGTGSNSPLHF.

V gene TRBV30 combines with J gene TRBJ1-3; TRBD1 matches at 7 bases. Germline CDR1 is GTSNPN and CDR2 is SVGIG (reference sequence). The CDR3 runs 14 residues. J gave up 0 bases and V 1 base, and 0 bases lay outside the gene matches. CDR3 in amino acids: CAWSGDSSGNTIYF. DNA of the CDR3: TGTGCCTGGAGTGGGGACAGCTCTGGAAACACCATATATTTT.

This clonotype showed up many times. This CDR3 is CASSLGSPPNEQFF. The CDR3 nucleotides read TGTGCCAGCAGTTTGGGTAGTCCCCCCAATGAGCAGTTCTTC. The gene calls are TRBV27 and TRBJ2-1, with no clear D. Per germline, CDR1 MNHEY and CDR2 SMNVEV (reference sequence). This CDR3 spans 14 amino acids. Trimming shortened V by 3 bases and J by 6 bases, and 12 bases separated the two germline ends.

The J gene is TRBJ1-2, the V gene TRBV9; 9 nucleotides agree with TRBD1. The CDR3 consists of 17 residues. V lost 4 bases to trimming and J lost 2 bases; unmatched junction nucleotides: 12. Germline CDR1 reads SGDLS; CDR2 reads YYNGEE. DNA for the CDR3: TGTGCCAGCAGCCCTCACCGCCGGGACAGGGACAACTATGGCTACACCTTC. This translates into CASSPHRRDRDNYGYTF.

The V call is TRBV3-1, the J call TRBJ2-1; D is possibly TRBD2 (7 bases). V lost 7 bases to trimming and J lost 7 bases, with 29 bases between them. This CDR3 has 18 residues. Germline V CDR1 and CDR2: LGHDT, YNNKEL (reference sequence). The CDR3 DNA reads TGTGCCAGCACTCCCCGCGTTTGGACTAGAGGGGGTTGGAATGAGCAGTTCTTC. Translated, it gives CASTPRVWTRGGWNEQFF.

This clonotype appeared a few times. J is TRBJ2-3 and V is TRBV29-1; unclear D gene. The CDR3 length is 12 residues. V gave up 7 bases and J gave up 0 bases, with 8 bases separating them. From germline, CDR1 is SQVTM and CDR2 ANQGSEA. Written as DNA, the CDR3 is TGCAGCGGATTGACAAGCACAGATACGCAGTATTTT. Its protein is CSGLTSTDTQYF.

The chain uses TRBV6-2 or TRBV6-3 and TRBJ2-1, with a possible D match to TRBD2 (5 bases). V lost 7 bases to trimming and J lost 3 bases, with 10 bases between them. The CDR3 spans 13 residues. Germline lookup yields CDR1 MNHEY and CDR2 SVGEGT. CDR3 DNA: TGTGCCAGCACTGCTAGCAGCTACAATGAGCAGTTCTTC. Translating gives CASTASSYNEQFF.

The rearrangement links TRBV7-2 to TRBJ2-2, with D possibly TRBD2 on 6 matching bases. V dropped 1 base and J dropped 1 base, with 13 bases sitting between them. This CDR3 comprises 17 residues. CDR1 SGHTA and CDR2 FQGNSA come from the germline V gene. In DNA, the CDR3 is TGTGCCAGCAGCTTAGGGCCGGGACTGCTGAACACCGGGGAGCTGTTTTTT. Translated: CASSLGPGLLNTGELFF.

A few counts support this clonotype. CDR3 nucleotide sequence: TGTGCCAGCAGCAAAGATCTGTTTGAGACAGGGCCCACAGATACGCAGTATTTT. It specifies CASSKDLFETGPTDTQYF. The chain uses TRBV21-1 and TRBJ2-3; TRBD1 is taken as the D call from the table, unchecked against the DNA. TRBV21-1 is a pseudogene locus. The CDR3 runs 18 residues.

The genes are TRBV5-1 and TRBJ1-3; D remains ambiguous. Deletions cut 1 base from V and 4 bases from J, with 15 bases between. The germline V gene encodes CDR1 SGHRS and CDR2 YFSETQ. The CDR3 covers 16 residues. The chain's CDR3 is CASSLTSRDAGNTIYF. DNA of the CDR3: TGCGCCAGCAGCTTGACGAGCCGCGATGCGGGAAACACCATATATTTT.

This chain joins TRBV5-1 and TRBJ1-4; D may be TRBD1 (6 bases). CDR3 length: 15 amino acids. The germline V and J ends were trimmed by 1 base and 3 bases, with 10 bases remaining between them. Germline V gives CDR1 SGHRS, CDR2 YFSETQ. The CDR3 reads CASSLWQGSNEKLFF. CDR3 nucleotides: TGCGCCAGCAGCTTGTGGCAGGGGTCTAATGAAAAACTGTTTTTT.

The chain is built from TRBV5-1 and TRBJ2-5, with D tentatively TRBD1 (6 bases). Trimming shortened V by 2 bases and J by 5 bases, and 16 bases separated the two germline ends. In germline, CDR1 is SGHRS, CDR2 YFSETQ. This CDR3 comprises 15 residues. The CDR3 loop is CASSLSPGTMETQYF. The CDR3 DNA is TGCGCCAGCAGCTTATCTCCCGGGACAATGGAGACCCAGTACTTC.

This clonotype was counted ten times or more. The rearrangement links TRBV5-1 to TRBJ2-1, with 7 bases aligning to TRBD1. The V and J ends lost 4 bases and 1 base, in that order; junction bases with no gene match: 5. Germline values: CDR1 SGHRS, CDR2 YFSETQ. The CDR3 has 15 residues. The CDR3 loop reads CASSLNRGSYNEQFF. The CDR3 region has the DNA TGCGCCAGCAGCCTCAACAGGGGTTCCTACAATGAGCAGTTCTTC.

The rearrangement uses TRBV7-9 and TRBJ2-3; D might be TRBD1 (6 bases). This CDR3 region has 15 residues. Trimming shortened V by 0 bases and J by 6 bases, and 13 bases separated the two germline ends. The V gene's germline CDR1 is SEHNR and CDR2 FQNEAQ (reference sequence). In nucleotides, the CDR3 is TGTGCCAGCAGCTTAGCACAGGGCGGCAAGGATACGCAGTATTTT. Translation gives CASSLAQGGKDTQYF. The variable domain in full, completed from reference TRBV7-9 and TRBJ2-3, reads DTGVSQNPRHKITKRGQNVTFRCDPISEHNRLYWYRQTLGQGPEFLTYFQNEAQLEKSRLLSDRFSAERPKGSFSTLEIQRTEQGDSAMYLCASSLAQGGKDTQYFGPGTRLTVL.